This TCR beta chain was recorded in a study of cytomegalovirus exposure and HLA in healthy donors (dated by TCRdb to about 2017). A note on the overall study: In an earlier analysis of roughly 500 of the donors, approximately 300 Gb of sequence data and 90 million to 120 million unique TCR beta sequences from roughly 180 million T cells were reported. About 300 gigabases of sequencing data and around 85 million unique TCR sequences made up an early release that covered approximately 620 HLA-typed donors. Of the 350 to 400 genotyped donors, 65% to 90% fell in the genetic ancestry cluster associated with self-reported Caucasian donors. The aim of the study was to test whether cataloging public T cell receptors could identify signatures of past pathogen exposure. Using immunosequencing, the study profiled T cell repertoires from approximately 700 subjects and related those repertoires to cytomegalovirus serostatus. Along with the roughly 670-subject first cohort, a separate validation cohort of some 130 different subjects was used. To predict cytomegalovirus infection status, the study combined high-throughput TCR immunosequencing, statistical association of individual TCRs with disease status, and machine learning. A later analysis re-examined previously published TCR beta repertoires from about 700 donors and added high-resolution HLA genotyping to investigate patterns of TCR occurrence. Rather than drawing on any new phenotypic data, the later analysis identified candidate immune exposures from TCR beta sequences and the way those sequences occurred across donors. In an earlier analysis of roughly 580 of the donors, high-throughput TCR beta sequencing was used to judge whether each TCR beta V gene segment behaved as functional or pseudogenic. Alongside the repertoire data, information on donor age, sex, ethnicity and CMV serostatus was compiled. Genome-wide SNP genotypes for about three fifths of the roughly 670 donors were used in a later genetic analysis, which treated that subset as a discovery cohort. Every repertoire in the discovery cohort had been generated on one and the same sequencing platform. HLA typing included class I and class II loci at four-digit resolution. Typing coverage varied by locus: roughly 629-630 donors for A, B, C, DRB1 and DQB1; more than 500 for DQA1; about 600 for DPA1; 450 to 480 for DPB1. Roughly 5 DR-DQ haplotypes were handled as single units for association and clustering because linkage in the cohort was strong. Among some 400 genotyped donors of the cohort, an average of approximately 240,000 unique TCR beta nucleotide sequences was sequenced per donor, of which about 19% were non-productive.

In total, over 600 healthy bone marrow donors made up the cohort. Cohort members were all nominally healthy when sampled, although unrecorded immune exposures were likely present. The donor was CMV seropositive and belonged to the group of some 290 seropositive cohort members. Each donor provided a peripheral blood sample, and peripheral blood mononuclear cells were used for TCR beta sequencing. Genomic DNA was extracted from the blood cell samples with the Qiagen DNeasy Blood Extraction Kit. As regards this clone: What antigen it recognizes has not been identified.

Paper-wide results and their limitations: Approximately 16 rarely observed V segments, including chromosome 9 orphons, were excluded from the earlier analysis of almost 600 of the donors because counts were too low. Compared with equally common non-associated chains, HLA-associated TCR beta chains in a later analysis were more clonally expanded and had lower generation probabilities. In a later genetic analysis, fewer N-insertions in productive TCRs were reported among donors in an Asian-associated ancestry cluster than the roughly 710-donor mean. Cytomegalovirus status was reported to be diagnosed by the classifier with high specificity and sensitivity in both the original and validation cohorts. The presence/absence analyses assumed that sequencing depth was roughly uniform across donors, and that assumption may not be true. Linkage disequilibrium might explain the correlated functional status among segregating V segments, but an unknown experimental factor could not be excluded. In an earlier analysis of a few hundred of the donors, most TCR beta V segments were observed in productive rearrangements about 87% or about 30% of the time, broadly matching IMGT annotations. Because HLA typing was missing for some donors at each locus, association tests included only the typed subset. Only TCR beta chains were sequenced in this cohort, and the absence of alpha or paired-chain data limited detectable features. Some IMGT-functional V segments, including TRBV6-2 and TRBV6-3, could not be distinguished by the 87-base-pair reads and were therefore excluded. A cluster of highly shared sequence variants was judged likely to represent a technical artifact of the sequencing pipeline. The authors suggested that the approach could potentially be extended to other disease states and immunological phenotypes. A later analysis found that TCR association rates varied across HLA loci, with DRB1 alleles showing the most associated TCRs and HLA-C alleles the fewest. A later analysis found that most CMV-associated TCR beta chains appeared HLA-restricted, with HLA associations seemingly driven largely by CMV exposure. Strong co-occurrence of HLA alleles, especially DR and DQ, made assigning TCR associations to individual alleles difficult. The study listed 150 to 200 TCR beta chains as associated with cytomegalovirus. Most TCR sequences were seen in very few donors, while some public TCRs were found in many individuals. A further reported finding was that TCR beta sequences accurately predicted the HLA-A and HLA-B alleles for most subjects in the first cohort. A later analysis associated roughly 17,000 TCR beta sequences with specific HLA alleles at a false discovery rate of 0.05. Several of the top co-occurrence clusters appeared to be linked to parvovirus B19, influenza, CMV and Epstein-Barr virus, according to a later analysis. Three of the identified cytomegalovirus-associated TCR beta chains were confirmed in vitro to be specific for cytomegalovirus antigens. V-gene and J-gene trimming of TCR beta chains was associated with a missense DCLRE1C variant in a later genetic analysis, and the association was replicated in an independent cohort. For the cohort, immune exposure information was limited to CMV serostatus.

The library was generated by the immunoSEQ multiplex PCR assay. For the multiplex PCR, a mixture combining 60 forward primers for TCR Vbeta segments and 13 reverse primers for TCR Jbeta segments was used. A multiplex PCR assay on genomic DNA amplified the CDR3 region of rearranged TCR beta genes. The Illumina HiSeq System was used to sequence the amplified TCR beta libraries as 87-base-pair reads. From the authors' description of their analysis: Across the 700 or so repertoires, a later analysis counted some 81 million unique TCR beta chains, some 11 million of which were shared by at least two donors. Raw reads were error-corrected and collapsed into unique sequences by a nearest-neighbor algorithm in which closely related sequences were merged to remove PCR and sequencing errors. CDR3 sequences were aligned to IMGT reference sequences to assign V, D and J gene segments. For a sequence to be retained, a match of at least six nucleotides to both a V gene segment and a J gene segment was required. Rearrangements were called productive when the CDR3 lacked stop codons and stayed in frame with V and J; all others were non-productive. CDR3 was defined by IMGT convention, running from the second conserved V-encoded cysteine to the conserved J-encoded phenylalanine. Sequences without an unambiguous match to a single V gene segment were excluded from the earlier analysis of a few hundred of the donors. In an earlier analysis of 587 of the donors, a V segment was called functional when productive rearrangements were above 56.7%, and segregating when the standard deviation between donors exceeded 5%. To diagnose cytomegalovirus status from the catalog of TCR beta chain sequences, a statistical classification framework was built. In a later analysis, TCR nucleotide sequences were compared against IMGT/GENE-DB human TR gene sequences so that V and J genes could be assigned. A later analysis assigned CDR3 sequences and most-parsimonious VDJ recombination scenarios with the TCRdist pipeline. In a later analysis, every TCR beta chain was defined by the combination of its CDR3 amino acid sequence and its V-gene family, and reads without a unique V-gene family were dropped. To address suspected cross-contamination and a sequencing artifact, a later analysis removed under 600 highly shared, low-generation-probability nucleotide sequences. In a later analysis, a clonal expansion index was calculated for each public chain from normalized within-repertoire ranks of inferred template counts. In a later analysis, generation probabilities were computed with a VDJ recombination model fitted to out-of-frame rearrangements, and the resulting probabilities were checked against IGoR. In a later analysis, hypergeometric tests were used to score TCR-TCR, TCR-HLA and TCR-CMV co-occurrence, with a repertoire-size bias correction applied to TCR pairs. False discovery rates were estimated in a later analysis by permuting HLA or CMV assignments 20 times. In a later analysis, co-occurring TCRs were grouped using DBSCAN, and TCRdist sequence similarity was added for clustering within HLA-allele-positive subsets. Repertoires with fewer than 30,000 or more than 120,000 public chains, plus five repertoires with anomalous nucleotide sharing, were excluded from co-occurrence clustering. Drawn from immuneACCESS, this table holds only the in-frame rearrangements with V and J called that TCRdb kept. Clones are partly lost; checked studies trace under half to an unresolved V gene and leave the rest unexplained. V and J calls and clone size follow that table, whereas D and trimming were derived from the DNA. The table kept for this sample lists about 110,000 clones. The ten biggest clones cover approximately 6.8% of the sample.

The CDR3 covers 16 residues, taking in both the cysteine and the phenylalanine. Only CDR3 DNA remains: 48 bases, in frame from the first base. The junction shows trimming of 5 bases on V and 1 base on J, and the gene matches do not reach 7 bases of it. The germline V gene gives CDR1 as SQVTM and CDR2 as ANQGSEA. The rearrangement combines TRBV29-1 with TRBJ2-6; TRBD2 aligns with 8 central bases. The receptor's source is a man between 35 and 55 years old in good health and CMV-seropositive. The sample was PBMCs. The CDR3 sequence is CSVRRAGGSGANVLTF. The nucleotides are TGCAGCGTTCGAAGGGCGGGAGGATCTGGGGCCAACGTCCTGACTTTC.